This T cell receptor beta chain was found in a study of T cell repertoires in cytomegalovirus infection. TCRdb fed the reads into MiXCR, producing one record per CDR3 protein. The sample includes roughly 920,000 distinct CDR3 sequences, about a third of them seen just once. The CDR3 is made up of 13 amino acids. From germline, CDR1 is SGHVS and CDR2 FQNEAQ. With 4 bases removed from V and 5 bases from J, the gap between germline ends came to 11 bases. Worth noting for this clonotype: Its antigen is not identified.

V is TRBV7-8 and J is TRBJ1-1; no clear D gene. This clonotype originated in a human donor in good health (CMV status not recorded). Some clones in this sample may be carry-over from other donors' samples. The sample here was cultured CD8+ T cells from PBMCs, taken from culture after CMV antigen stimulation. Here the CDR3 reads CASSSHSITEAFF. CDR3 nucleotide sequence: TGTGCCAGCAGCTCCCACAGCATTACTGAAGCTTTCTTT.